The T cell receptor beta chain under discussion was sequenced for a study of T cells in Graves' hyperthyroidism and ophthalmopathy. Germline values: CDR1 ENHRY, CDR2 SYGVKD. Trimming cost V 4 bases and J 4 bases, with 9 bases left between them. The CDR3 totals 13 residues. From RNA transcripts, TCR beta CDR3 regions were amplified. The HTBI set primed first-round TCR CDR3 RT-PCR. TCRdb re-derived calls from the multiplex PCR reads in MiXCR, one entry per CDR3 protein. The sample has 480,000 or so distinct CDR3 sequences; approximately 48% are singletons. Sequences were obtained from peripheral blood or thyroid tissue (not recorded which). J is TRBJ2-3 and V is TRBV10-3; D uncertain. This TCR was sampled from an adult woman with Graves' disease, either hyperthyroidism or ophthalmopathy (not recorded which). This chain's CDR3 is CAISAHQADTQYF. CDR3 bases: TGTGCCATCAGTGCGCACCAGGCAGATACGCAGTATTTT.